The present TCR beta chain was sequenced within a study of T cell repertoires in cytomegalovirus infection. Turning to the study itself: HLA-C-restricted CMV epitopes, recently identified, and well-studied HLA-B-restricted ones were used by the study. Through public TCR beta signatures, both CMV infection and matching HLA type were indicated.

CDR1 is SGHDT, CDR2 YYEEEE, per germline. The CDR3 totals 17 residues. Trimming took 6 bases from V and 4 from J, leaving 25 bases between them. Regarding the study as a whole: Within the response measured ex vivo, HLA-C-restricted CMV-specific TCR beta clonotypes were dominant. Summed frequency of public TCR beta families distinguished CMV carriers with the relevant HLA.

About this clonotype itself: Its antigen is as yet unknown.

TCRdb recomputed calls from the reads with MiXCR, one row per CDR3 protein. Altogether hundreds of thousands of distinct CDR3 sequences are present, roughly 30% being singletons, with the ten largest covering about 20%. This receptor was identified in a human donor in good health (CMV status not recorded). Some clones in this sample may be carry-over from other donors' samples. The chain recombines TRBV5-6 with TRBJ1-1, with D perhaps TRBD1 (5 bases). This specimen consisted of cultured PBMCs, obtained from culture after CMV antigen stimulation. Here the CDR3 reads CASILLRGGFGGTEAFF. The CDR3 coding sequence is TGTGCCAGCATCCTGCTACGGGGGGGTTTTGGAGGCACTGAAGCTTTCTTT.